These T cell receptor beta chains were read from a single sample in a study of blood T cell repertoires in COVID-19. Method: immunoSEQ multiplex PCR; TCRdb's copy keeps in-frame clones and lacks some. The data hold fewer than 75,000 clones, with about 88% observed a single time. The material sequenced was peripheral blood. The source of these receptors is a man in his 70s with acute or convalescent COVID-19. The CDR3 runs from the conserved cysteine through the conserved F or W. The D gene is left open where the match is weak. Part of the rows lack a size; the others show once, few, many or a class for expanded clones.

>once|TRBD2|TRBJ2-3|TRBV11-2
CASSLVARGGSDTQYF
TGTGCCAGCAGCTTAGTCGCGCGGGGGGGATCAGATACGCAGTATTTT
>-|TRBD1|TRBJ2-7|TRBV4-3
CASSQGSPGQGYEQYF
TGCGCCAGCAGCCAGGGATCACCGGGACAGGGATACGAGCAGTACTTC
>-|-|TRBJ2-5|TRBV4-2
CASSQDLRLPETQYF
TGTGCCAGCAGCCAAGATCTTCGACTACCCGAGACCCAGTACTTC
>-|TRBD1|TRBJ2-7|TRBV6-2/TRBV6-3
CASSYSGGRLYF
TGTGCCAGCAGTTACTCAGGGGGCAGACTGTACTTC
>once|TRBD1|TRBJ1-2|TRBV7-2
CASSYRQGASSPLYGYTF
TGTGCCAGCAGCTATCGGCAGGGGGCCTCTTCTCCTCTCTATGGCTACACCTTC
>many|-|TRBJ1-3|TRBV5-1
CASSFDQGRSGNTIYF
TGCGCCAGCAGCTTCGATCAGGGGCGCTCTGGAAACACCATATATTTT
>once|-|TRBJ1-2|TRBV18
CASSNGGYGYTF
TGTGCCAGCTCGAACGGGGGCTATGGCTACACCTTC
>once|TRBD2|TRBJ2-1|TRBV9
CASNTPGTSGGASDEQFF
TGTGCCAGCAATACCCCCGGGACTAGCGGGGGGGCTAGTGATGAGCAGTTCTTC
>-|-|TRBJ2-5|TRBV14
CASSQDYETQYF
TGTGCCAGCAGCCAAGATTATGAGACCCAGTACTTC
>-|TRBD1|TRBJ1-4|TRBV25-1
CASSELGQGLFGEKLFF
TGTGCCAGCAGTGAATTAGGACAGGGACTCTTTGGTGAAAAACTGTTTTTT
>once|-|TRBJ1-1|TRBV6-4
CASSESRGTEAFF
TGTGCCAGCAGTGAATCCAGGGGCACTGAAGCTTTCTTT
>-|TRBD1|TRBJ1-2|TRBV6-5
CASSYSAGGANYGYTF
TGTGCCAGCAGTTACTCGGCAGGGGGCGCGAACTATGGCTACACCTTC
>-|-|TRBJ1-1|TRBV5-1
CASSPVGGNTEAFF
TGCGCCAGCAGCCCTGTGGGGGGGAACACTGAAGCTTTCTTT
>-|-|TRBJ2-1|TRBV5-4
CASSLDRVVNEQFF
TGTGCCAGCAGCTTGGACAGGGTGGTCAATGAGCAGTTCTTC
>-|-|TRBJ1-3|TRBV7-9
CASSSDSHLTRNTIYF
TGTGCCAGCAGTTCCGACTCACACCTGACTCGAAACACCATATATTTT
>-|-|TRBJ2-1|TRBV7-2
CASSFPVTYNEQFF
TGTGCCAGCAGCTTTCCGGTTACGTACAATGAGCAGTTCTTC
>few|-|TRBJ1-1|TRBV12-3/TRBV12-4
CASSTLGRVIVF
TGTGCCAGCAGTACTCTCGGGAGGGTCATAGTCTTT
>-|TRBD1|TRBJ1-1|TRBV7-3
CASSFFERGLSEAFF
TGTGCCAGCAGCTTTTTCGAGAGGGGGCTTTCTGAAGCTTTCTTT
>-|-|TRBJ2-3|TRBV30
CAWSEGVSTDTQYF
TGTGCCTGGAGTGAGGGAGTTAGCACAGATACGCAGTATTTT
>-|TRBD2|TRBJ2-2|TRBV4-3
CASSQEGGSGTGELFF
TGCGCCAGCAGCCAAGAGGGGGGGAGTGGCACCGGGGAGCTGTTTTTT
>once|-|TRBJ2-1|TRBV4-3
CASSQVFRGSYNEQFF
TGCGCCAGCAGCCAAGTGTTCAGGGGCTCCTACAATGAGCAGTTCTTC
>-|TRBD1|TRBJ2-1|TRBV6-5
CASSNRGRMDEQFF
TGTGCCAGCAGCAACAGGGGGCGGATGGATGAGCAGTTCTTC
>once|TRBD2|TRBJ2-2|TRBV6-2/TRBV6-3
CASSYMAGGIAGELFF
TGTGCCAGCAGTTACATGGCGGGGGGAATCGCCGGGGAGCTGTTTTTT
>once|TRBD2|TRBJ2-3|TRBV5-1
CASTQRGGGEDTQYF
TGCGCCAGCACCCAGCGGGGGGGCGGGGAAGATACGCAGTATTTT
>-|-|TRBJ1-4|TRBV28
CASSPTGFTNEKLFF
TGTGCCAGCAGTCCCACAGGGTTCACTAATGAAAAACTGTTTTTT
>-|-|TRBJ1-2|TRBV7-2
CASSLARGGLGYTF
TGTGCCAGCAGCTTAGCGAGGGGAGGGTTGGGCTACACCTTC
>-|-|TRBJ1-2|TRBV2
CASSALGSNYGYTF
TGTGCCAGCAGCGCTCTTGGGAGTAACTATGGCTACACCTTC
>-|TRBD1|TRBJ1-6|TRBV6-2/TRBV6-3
CASSPSVGDSSPLHF
TGTGCCAGCAGTCCCTCGGTAGGGGACAGTTCACCCCTCCATTTT
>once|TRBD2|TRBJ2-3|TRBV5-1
CASSLDGGGDTQYF
TGCGCCAGCAGCTTGGACGGGGGAGGGGATACGCAGTATTTT
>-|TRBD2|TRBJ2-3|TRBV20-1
CSASSGDSTDTQYF
TGCAGTGCCAGTAGCGGGGATAGCACAGATACGCAGTATTTT
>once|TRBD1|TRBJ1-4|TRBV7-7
CASSPGQGSEKLFF
TGTGCCAGCAGCCCGGGACAGGGGAGTGAAAAACTGTTTTTT
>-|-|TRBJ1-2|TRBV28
CASSYRDYGYTF
TGTGCCAGCAGCTACAGGGACTATGGCTACACCTTC
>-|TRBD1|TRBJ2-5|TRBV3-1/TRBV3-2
CASSPPGQGETQYF
TGTGCCAGCAGCCCCCCGGGACAGGGGGAGACCCAGTACTTC